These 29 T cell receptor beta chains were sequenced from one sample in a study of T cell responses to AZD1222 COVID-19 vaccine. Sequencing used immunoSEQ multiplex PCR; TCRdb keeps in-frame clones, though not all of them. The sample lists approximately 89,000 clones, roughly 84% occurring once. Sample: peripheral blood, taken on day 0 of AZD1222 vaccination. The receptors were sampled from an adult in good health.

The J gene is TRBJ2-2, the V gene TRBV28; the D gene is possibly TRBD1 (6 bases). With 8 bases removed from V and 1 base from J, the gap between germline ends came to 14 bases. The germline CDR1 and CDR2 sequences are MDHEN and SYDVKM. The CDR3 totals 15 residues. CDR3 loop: CASLSGALNTGELFF. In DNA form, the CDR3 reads TGTGCCAGCTTATCAGGGGCCTTGAACACCGGGGAGCTGTTTTTT.

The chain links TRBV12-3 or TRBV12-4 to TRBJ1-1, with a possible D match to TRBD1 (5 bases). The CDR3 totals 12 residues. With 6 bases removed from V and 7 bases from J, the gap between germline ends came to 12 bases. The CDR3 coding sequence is TGTGCCAGCAGACTCCGGGACGGTGAAGCTTTCTTT. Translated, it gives CASRLRDGEAFF.

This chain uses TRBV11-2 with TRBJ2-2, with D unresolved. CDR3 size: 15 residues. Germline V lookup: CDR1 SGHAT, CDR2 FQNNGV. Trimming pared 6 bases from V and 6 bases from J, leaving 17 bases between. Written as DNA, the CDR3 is TGTGCCAGCAGACCAGCCTTTCGGGTTCCCGGGGAGCTGTTTTTT. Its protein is CASRPAFRVPGELFF.

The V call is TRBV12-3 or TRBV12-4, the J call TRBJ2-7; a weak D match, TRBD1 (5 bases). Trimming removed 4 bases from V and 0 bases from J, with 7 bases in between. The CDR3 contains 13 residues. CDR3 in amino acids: CASSWGSSYEQYF. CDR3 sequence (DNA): TGTGCCAGCAGTTGGGGCAGCTCCTACGAGCAGTACTTC.

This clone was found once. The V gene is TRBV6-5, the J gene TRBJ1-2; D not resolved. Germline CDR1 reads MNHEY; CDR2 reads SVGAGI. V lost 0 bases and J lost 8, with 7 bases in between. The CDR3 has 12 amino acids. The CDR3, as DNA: TGTGCCAGCAGTTACTCGAAACGAGGCTACACCTTC. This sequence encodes CASSYSKRGYTF.

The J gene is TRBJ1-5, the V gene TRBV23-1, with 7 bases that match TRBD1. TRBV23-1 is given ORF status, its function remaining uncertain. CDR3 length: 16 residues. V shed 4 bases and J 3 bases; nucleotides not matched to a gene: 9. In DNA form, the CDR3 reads TGCGCCAGCAGTCGAGGGACAGAAAGTGTCAATCAGCCCCAGCATTTT. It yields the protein CASSRGTESVNQPQHF.

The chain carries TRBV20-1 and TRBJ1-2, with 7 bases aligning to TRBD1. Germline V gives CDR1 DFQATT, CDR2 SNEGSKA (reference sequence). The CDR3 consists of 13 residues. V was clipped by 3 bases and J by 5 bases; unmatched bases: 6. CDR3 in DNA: TGCAGTGCTAGTATGACAGGGATTTATGGCTACACCTTC. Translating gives CSASMTGIYGYTF.

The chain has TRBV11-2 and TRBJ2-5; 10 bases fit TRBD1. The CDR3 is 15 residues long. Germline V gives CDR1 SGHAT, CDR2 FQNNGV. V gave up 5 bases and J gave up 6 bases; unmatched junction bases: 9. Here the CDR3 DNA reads TGTGCCAGCAGCCCAGTTAGGGGACAGGGGAAGACCCAGTACTTC. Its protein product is CASSPVRGQGKTQYF.

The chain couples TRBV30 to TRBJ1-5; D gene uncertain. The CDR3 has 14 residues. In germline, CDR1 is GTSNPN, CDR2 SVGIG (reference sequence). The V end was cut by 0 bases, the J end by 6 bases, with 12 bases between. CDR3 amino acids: CAWSVSIEGQPQHF. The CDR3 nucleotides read TGTGCCTGGAGTGTTTCAATCGAAGGTCAGCCCCAGCATTTT.

The CDR3 sequence: CSVSAIANTGELFF. CDR3 in DNA: TGCAGCGTTTCGGCAATAGCGAACACCGGGGAGCTGTTTTTT. The rearrangement uses TRBV29-1 and TRBJ2-2; no reliable D call. The V and J ends lost 5 bases and 0 bases respectively, with 10 bases between them. The CDR3 contains 14 residues. Germline V gene data show CDR1 as SQVTM and CDR2 as ANQGSEA.

The CDR3 DNA sequence: TGTGCCAGCTCACCCCGGGACAGTGACACTGAAGCTTTCTTT. It translates to CASSPRDSDTEAFF. The chain has TRBV18 and TRBJ1-1, with TRBD1 matching 7 bases. Trimming at V came to 3 bases and at J to 3 bases, leaving 4 bases not matched to a gene. The germline gives CDR1 KGHSH, CDR2 LQKENI. The CDR3 has 14 residues.

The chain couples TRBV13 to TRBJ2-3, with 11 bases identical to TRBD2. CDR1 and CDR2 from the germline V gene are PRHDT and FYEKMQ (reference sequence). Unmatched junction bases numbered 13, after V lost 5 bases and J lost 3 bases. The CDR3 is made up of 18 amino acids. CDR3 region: CASSPNRGLAEKTDTQYF. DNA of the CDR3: TGTGCCAGCAGCCCAAACCGGGGACTAGCGGAGAAAACAGATACGCAGTATTTT.

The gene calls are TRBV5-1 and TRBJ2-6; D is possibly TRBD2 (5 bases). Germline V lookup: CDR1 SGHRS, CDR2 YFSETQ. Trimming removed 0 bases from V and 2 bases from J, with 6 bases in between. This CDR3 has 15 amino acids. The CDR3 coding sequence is TGCGCCAGCAGCTTGGACGGGGCTGGGGCCAACGTCCTGACTTTC. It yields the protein CASSLDGAGANVLTF.

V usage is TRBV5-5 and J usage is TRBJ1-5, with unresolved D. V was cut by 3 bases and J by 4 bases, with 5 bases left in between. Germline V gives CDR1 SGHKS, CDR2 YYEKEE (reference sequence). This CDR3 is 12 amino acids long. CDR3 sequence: CASSSPNQPQHF. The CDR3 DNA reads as TGTGCCAGCAGCTCCCCAAATCAGCCCCAGCATTTT.

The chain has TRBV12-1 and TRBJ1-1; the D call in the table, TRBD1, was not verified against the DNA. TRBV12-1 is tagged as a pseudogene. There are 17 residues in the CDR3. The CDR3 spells CASSFATPGQPNTEAFF. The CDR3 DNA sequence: TGTGCCAGCAGCTTTGCCACACCGGGACAGCCGAACACTGAAGCTTTCTTT.

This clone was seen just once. CDR3 sequence: CATSTPGQGTEAFF. In DNA form, the CDR3 reads TGTGCCACCAGCACGCCCGGGCAGGGGACTGAAGCTTTCTTT. The chain employs TRBV15 and TRBJ1-1, with a weak D call TRBD1 (6 bases). Looked up from germline, CDR1 is LNHNV and CDR2 is YYDKDF (reference sequence). The V gene lost 4 bases and the J gene lost 5 bases, with 14 bases spanning the gap. The CDR3 length is 14 residues. The whole variable domain, remainder taken from reference TRBV15 and TRBJ1-1, is DAMVIQNPRYQVTQFGKPVTLSCSQTLNHNVMYWYQQKSSQAPKLLFHYYDKDFNNEADTPDNFQSRRPNTSFCFLDIRSPGLGDTAMYLCATSTPGQGTEAFFGQGTRLTVV.

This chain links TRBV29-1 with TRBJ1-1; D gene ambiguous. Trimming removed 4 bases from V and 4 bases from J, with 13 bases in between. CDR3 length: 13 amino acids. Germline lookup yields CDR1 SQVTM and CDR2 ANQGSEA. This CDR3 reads CSVGSGKSTEAFF. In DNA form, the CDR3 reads TGCAGCGTTGGTTCGGGGAAAAGCACTGAAGCTTTCTTT. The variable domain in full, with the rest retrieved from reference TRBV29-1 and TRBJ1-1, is SAVISQKPSRDICQRGTSLTIQCQVDSQVTMMFWYRQQPGQSLTLIATANQGSEATYESGFVIDKFPISRPNLTFSTLTVSNMSPEDSSIYLCSVGSGKSTEAFFGQGTRLTVV.

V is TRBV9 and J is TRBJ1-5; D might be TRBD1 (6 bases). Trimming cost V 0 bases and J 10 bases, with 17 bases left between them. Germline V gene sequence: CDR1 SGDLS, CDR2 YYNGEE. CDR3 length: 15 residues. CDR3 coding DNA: TGTGCCAGCAGCGTAGCCGGAGGGGGTTTGGAACCCCAGCATTTT. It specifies CASSVAGGGLEPQHF.

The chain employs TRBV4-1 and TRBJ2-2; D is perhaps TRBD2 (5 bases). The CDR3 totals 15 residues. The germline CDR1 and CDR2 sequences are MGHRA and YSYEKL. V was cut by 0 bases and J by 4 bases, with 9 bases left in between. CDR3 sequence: CASSQDVEGTGELFF. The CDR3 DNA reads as TGCGCCAGCAGCCAAGATGTCGAGGGCACCGGGGAGCTGTTTTTT.

The CDR3 sequence is CASSESPGYEQYF. The CDR3 region has the DNA TGCGCCAGCAGTGAGTCCCCGGGTTACGAGCAGTACTTC. The chain couples TRBV10-1 to TRBJ2-7, with no clear D. V lost 0 bases and J lost 4, with 7 bases in between. CDR1 and CDR2 from the germline V gene are WNHNN and SYGVQD (reference sequence). The CDR3 is 13 residues long.

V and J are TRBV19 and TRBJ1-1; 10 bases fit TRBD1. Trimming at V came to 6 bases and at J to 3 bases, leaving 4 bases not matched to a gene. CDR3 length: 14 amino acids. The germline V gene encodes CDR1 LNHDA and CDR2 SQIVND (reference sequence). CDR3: CASRRQGADTEAFF. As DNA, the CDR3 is TGTGCCAGTAGAAGACAGGGGGCGGACACTGAAGCTTTCTTT.

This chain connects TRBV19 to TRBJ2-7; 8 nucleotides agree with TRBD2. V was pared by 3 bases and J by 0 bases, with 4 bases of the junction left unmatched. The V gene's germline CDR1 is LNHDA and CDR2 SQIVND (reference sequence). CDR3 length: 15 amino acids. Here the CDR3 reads CASSILAGNSYEQYF. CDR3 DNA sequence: TGTGCCAGTAGTATTTTAGCGGGGAACTCCTACGAGCAGTACTTC.

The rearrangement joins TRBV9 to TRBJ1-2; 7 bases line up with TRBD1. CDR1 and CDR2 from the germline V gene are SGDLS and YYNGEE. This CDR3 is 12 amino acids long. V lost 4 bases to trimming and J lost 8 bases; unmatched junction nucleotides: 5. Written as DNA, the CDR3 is TGTGCCAGCAGCCCCCAGGGGGTCGGCTACACCTTC. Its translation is CASSPQGVGYTF. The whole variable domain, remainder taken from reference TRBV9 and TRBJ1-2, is DSGVTQTPKHLITATGQRVTLRCSPRSGDLSVYWYQQSLDQGLQFLIQYYNGEERAKGNILERFSAQQFPDLHSELNLSSLELGDSALYFCASSPQGVGYTFGSGTRLTVV.

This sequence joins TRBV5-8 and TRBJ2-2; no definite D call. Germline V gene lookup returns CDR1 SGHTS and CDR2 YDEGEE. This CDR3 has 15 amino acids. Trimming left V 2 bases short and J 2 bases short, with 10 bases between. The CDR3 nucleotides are TGTGCCAGCAGCTTTGAGACGCCTAACACCGGGGAGCTGTTTTTT. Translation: CASSFETPNTGELFF.

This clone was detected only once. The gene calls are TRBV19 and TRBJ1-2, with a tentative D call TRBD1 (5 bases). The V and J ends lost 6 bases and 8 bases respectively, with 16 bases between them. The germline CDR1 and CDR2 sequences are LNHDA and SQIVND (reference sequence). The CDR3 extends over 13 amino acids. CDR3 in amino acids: CASSPVRGDGYTF. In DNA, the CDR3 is TGTGCCAGTAGCCCAGTGAGGGGAGACGGCTACACCTTC.

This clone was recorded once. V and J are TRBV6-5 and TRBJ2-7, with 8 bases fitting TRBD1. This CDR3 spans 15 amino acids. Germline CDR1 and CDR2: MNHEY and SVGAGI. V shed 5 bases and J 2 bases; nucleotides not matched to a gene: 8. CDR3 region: CASSPGTGPTYEQYF. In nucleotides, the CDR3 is TGTGCCAGCAGTCCAGGGACAGGTCCGACCTACGAGCAGTACTTC.

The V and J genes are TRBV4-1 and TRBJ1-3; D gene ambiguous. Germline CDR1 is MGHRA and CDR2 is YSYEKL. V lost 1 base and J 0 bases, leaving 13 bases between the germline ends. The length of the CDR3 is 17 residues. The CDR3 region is CASSQGPSGSSGNTIYF. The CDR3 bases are TGCGCCAGCAGCCAAGGCCCTTCGGGGAGCTCTGGAAACACCATATATTTT.

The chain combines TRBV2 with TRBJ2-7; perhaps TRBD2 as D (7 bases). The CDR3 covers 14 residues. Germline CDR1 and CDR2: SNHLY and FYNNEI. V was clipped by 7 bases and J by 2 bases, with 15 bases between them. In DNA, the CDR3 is TGTGCCAGCAAGACTGGGGGGGGCCCCTACGAGCAGTACTTC. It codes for CASKTGGGPYEQYF.

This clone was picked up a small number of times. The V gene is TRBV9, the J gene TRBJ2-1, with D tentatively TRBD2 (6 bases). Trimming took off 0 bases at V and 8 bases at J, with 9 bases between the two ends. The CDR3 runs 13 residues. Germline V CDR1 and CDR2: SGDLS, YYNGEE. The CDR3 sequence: CASSVDWGDEQFF. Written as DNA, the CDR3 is TGTGCCAGCAGCGTAGACTGGGGGGATGAGCAGTTCTTC. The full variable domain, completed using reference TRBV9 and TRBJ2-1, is DSGVTQTPKHLITATGQRVTLRCSPRSGDLSVYWYQQSLDQGLQFLIQYYNGEERAKGNILERFSAQQFPDLHSELNLSSLELGDSALYFCASSVDWGDEQFFGPGTRLTVL.